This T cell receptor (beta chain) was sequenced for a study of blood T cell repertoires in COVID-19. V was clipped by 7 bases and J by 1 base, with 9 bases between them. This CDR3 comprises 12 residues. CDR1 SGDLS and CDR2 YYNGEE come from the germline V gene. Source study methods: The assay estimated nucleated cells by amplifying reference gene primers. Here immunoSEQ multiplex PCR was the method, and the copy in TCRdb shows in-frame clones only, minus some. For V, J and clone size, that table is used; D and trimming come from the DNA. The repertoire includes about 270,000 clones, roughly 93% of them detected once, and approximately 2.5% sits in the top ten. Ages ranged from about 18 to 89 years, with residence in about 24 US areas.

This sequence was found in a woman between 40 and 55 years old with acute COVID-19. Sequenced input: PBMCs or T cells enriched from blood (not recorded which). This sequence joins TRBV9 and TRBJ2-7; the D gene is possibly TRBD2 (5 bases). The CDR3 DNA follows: TGTGCCAGCGGACCGGGATCCTACGAGCAGTACTTC. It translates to CASGPGSYEQYF.